Listed here are 31 T cell receptor beta chains from one sample, sequenced in a study of T cells after yellow fever vaccination. TCRdb reanalysed the 5' RACE reads using MiXCR and keeps one entry per CDR3 protein. The repertoire holds under 300,000 distinct CDR3 sequences, with under 15% as singletons. Here the sequenced sample was CD4+ T cells sorted from PBMCs, taken 45 days after the yellow fever booster vaccination. These receptors were obtained from a man younger than 40 who received the YFV17D yellow fever vaccine.

Only a few counts were recorded for this clonotype. The chain carries TRBV5-1 and TRBJ2-1; TRBD2 aligns across 8 bases. Germline V lookup: CDR1 SGHRS, CDR2 YFSETQ. Trimming cost V 4 bases and J 6 bases; bases outside gene matches: 6. This CDR3 has 14 residues. The CDR3 nucleotides read TGCGCCAGCAGCGGGGATGGGACTAGCAATGAGCAGTTCTTC. Translated: CASSGDGTSNEQFF.

This clonotype was observed at least ten times. The rearrangement uses TRBV18 and TRBJ2-5; 10 nucleotides line up with TRBD2. The V gene's germline CDR1 is KGHSH and CDR2 LQKENI. Losses at the gene ends were 8 bases for V and 4 bases for J; bases not matched to a gene: 4. This CDR3 spans 13 amino acids. This CDR3 reads CASTGTSVETQYF. The CDR3 DNA reads as TGTGCCAGCACCGGGACTAGCGTAGAGACCCAGTACTTC.

V usage is TRBV2 and J usage is TRBJ2-1, with TRBD2 matching 8 bases. The germline gives CDR1 SNHLY, CDR2 FYNNEI. The CDR3 length is 14 residues. J was trimmed by 12 bases and V by 4 bases; bases with no gene match: 11. The CDR3 DNA reads TGTGCCAGCAGTGCCCTAGCGGGTCGGGTGAGGCAGTTCTTC. Translation gives CASSALAGRVRQFF.

This clonotype was observed a handful of times. The chain combines TRBV12-3 or TRBV12-4 with TRBJ1-3; D might be TRBD1 (5 bases). This CDR3 has 15 amino acids. V lost 5 bases to trimming and J lost 3 bases, with 14 bases between them. The CDR3 loop reads CASSRTGTGGNTIYF. CDR3 DNA sequence: TGTGCCAGCAGTAGGACGGGGACGGGTGGAAACACCATATATTTT.

This clonotype was detected only a few times. The chain joins TRBV7-2 to TRBJ2-5, with unresolved D. The CDR3 has 14 residues. The V and J ends lost 0 bases and 4 bases respectively, with 9 bases between them. Germline assignment: CDR1 SGHTA and CDR2 FQGNSA. CDR3 amino acids: CASSLAGWAETQYF. Written as DNA, the CDR3 is TGTGCCAGCAGCTTAGCGGGGTGGGCAGAGACCCAGTACTTC.

This clonotype was counted only a few times. CDR3 sequence: CASSEYLSRDRPTTRNTEAFF. CDR3 nucleotide sequence: TGTGCCAGCAGTGAATATCTCTCGCGGGACAGGCCTACCACGAGGAACACTGAAGCTTTCTTT. This chain links TRBV6-1 with TRBJ1-1; 8 bases fit TRBD1. The V gene end was trimmed by 2 bases and the J gene end by 1 base; junction bases not matched to a gene: 21. Germline V gene sequence: CDR1 MNHNS, CDR2 SASEGT. The CDR3 runs 21 residues.

A note on this clonotype: One junction end disagrees with the germline gene, perhaps due to a read error. The chain carries TRBV6-5 and TRBJ2-3; possibly TRBD1 for D (5 bases). CDR3 size: 13 residues. Germline CDR1 reads MNHEY; CDR2 reads SVGAGI. CDR3 in amino acids: CASSYQGTGTQYF. The CDR3 DNA sequence: TGTGCCAGCAGTTACCAAGGAACAGGTACGCAGTATTTT.

This clonotype was detected only a few times. The chain recombines TRBV29-1 with TRBJ2-3; 11 nucleotides line up with TRBD1. The J segment lost 4 bases and the V segment lost 6 bases, leaving 6 bases of the junction unmatched. CDR3 size: 14 residues. Germline V gene data show CDR1 as SQVTM and CDR2 as ANQGSEA. CDR3 loop: CSVRTGGKSDTQYF. CDR3 nucleotides: TGCAGCGTACGGACAGGGGGCAAATCAGATACGCAGTATTTT.

The sample holds a few counts of this clonotype. V usage is TRBV28 and J usage is TRBJ2-7; 10 bases fit TRBD1. This CDR3 is built from 18 residues. Per germline, CDR1 MDHEN and CDR2 SYDVKM. With V trimmed by 5 bases and J by 3 bases, 16 bases remained unmatched. This CDR3 is CASSAFVPTGGYYYEQYF. DNA for the CDR3: TGTGCCAGCAGTGCCTTTGTGCCGACAGGGGGCTATTACTACGAGCAGTACTTC.

This clonotype appeared a single time. In DNA, the CDR3 is TGCAGTGCTGAACCAGCTAGCGGTTCCTACAATGAGCAGTTCTTC. Translating gives CSAEPASGSYNEQFF. V is TRBV20-1 and J is TRBJ2-1; the match to TRBD2 covers 7 bases. The CDR3 extends over 15 amino acids. Germline CDR1 reads DFQATT; CDR2 reads SNEGSKA (reference sequence). J lost 1 base, V lost 5 bases, and 8 bases had no gene match.

This clonotype was counted between two and nine times. The gene calls are TRBV5-1 and TRBJ2-3, with a possible D match to TRBD2 (6 bases). This CDR3 spans 13 amino acids. CDR1 is SGHRS, CDR2 YFSETQ, per germline. Trimming took off 3 bases at V and 5 bases at J, with 10 bases between the two ends. The CDR3: CASSSPGEDTQYF. The DNA of the CDR3 is TGCGCCAGCAGCTCTCCGGGGGAAGATACGCAGTATTTT.

This clonotype was recorded a few times. This chain connects TRBV6-6 to TRBJ1-2; D unclear. V lost 2 bases and J 7 bases, leaving 8 bases between the germline ends. Germline V gives CDR1 MNHNY, CDR2 SVGAGI (reference sequence). The CDR3 has 12 residues. CDR3 sequence: CASSYLGGGYTF. CDR3 nucleotide sequence: TGTGCCAGCAGTTACCTAGGCGGTGGCTACACCTTC.

The chain carries TRBV9 and TRBJ2-7, with 9 nucleotides matching TRBD2. From germline, CDR1 is SGDLS and CDR2 YYNGEE. The V gene end was trimmed by 3 bases and the J gene end by 5 bases; junction bases not matched to a gene: 12. The CDR3 has 16 amino acids. The CDR3 region is CASSGRVRVAGDEQYF. The CDR3 DNA reads TGTGCCAGCAGCGGTCGTGTTCGGGTAGCGGGAGACGAGCAGTACTTC.

This clonotype was detected a few times. The CDR3 coding sequence is TGTGCCAGCAGCTTAGAAGGGGGCGGGAGGTCAGATACGCAGTATTTT. Protein sequence: CASSLEGGGRSDTQYF. V gene TRBV7-2 combines with J gene TRBJ2-3; possible D gene TRBD2, 8 bases. Trimming cost V 1 base and J 4 bases, with 15 bases left between them. Germline CDR1 SGHTA, CDR2 FQGNSA. CDR3 length equals 16 residues.

This chain connects TRBV7-9 to TRBJ1-4; no clear D. The CDR3 contains 14 residues. The ends were cut back, 5 bases at V and 0 bases at J, with 7 bases in the middle. From germline, CDR1 is SEHNR and CDR2 FQNEAQ (reference sequence). The CDR3 DNA reads as TGTGCCAGCAGCCCATCTGCAACTAATGAAAAACTGTTTTTT. Its translation is CASSPSATNEKLFF.

The chain's CDR3 is CSAPPFLAGPQETQYF. The DNA of the CDR3 is TGCAGTGCCCCCCCGTTTCTAGCGGGGCCCCAAGAGACCCAGTACTTC. The chain has TRBV20-1 and TRBJ2-5; TRBD2 matches 9 bases. With 6 bases clipped from V and 1 base from J, the junction kept 12 bases outside the gene matches. Germline V lookup: CDR1 DFQATT, CDR2 SNEGSKA (reference sequence). This CDR3 has 16 amino acids.

The chain joins TRBV12-5 to TRBJ2-5, with TRBD1 matching over 9 bases. The V gene's germline CDR1 is LGHNT and CDR2 FRNRAP. CDR3 length: 16 residues. The V segment lost 0 bases and the J segment 4 bases; nucleotides outside the gene matches: 6. The CDR3 loop is CASGLVEWDRAETQYF. The DNA for the CDR3 is TGTGCTAGTGGTTTGGTGGAATGGGACAGGGCAGAGACCCAGTACTTC. The full variable domain, its missing parts supplied by reference TRBV12-5 and TRBJ2-5, is DARVTQTPRHKVTEMGQEVTMRCQPILGHNTVFWYRQTMMQGLELLAYFRNRAPLDDSGMPKDRFSAEMPDATLATLKIQPSEPRDSAVYFCASGLVEWDRAETQYFGPGTRLLVL.

There are a few counts of this clonotype. CDR3 coding DNA: TGCGCCAGCAGCTTGAGAGCGGAGAACACCGGGGAGCTGTTTTTT. Translated: CASSLRAENTGELFF. The J gene is TRBJ2-2, the V gene TRBV5-1; weak D call: TRBD2 (5 bases). This CDR3 comprises 15 residues. The V and J ends lost 1 base and 1 base respectively, with 8 bases between them. Germline CDR1 and CDR2: SGHRS and YFSETQ.

V is TRBV7-8 and J is TRBJ2-7; TRBD2 matches at 9 bases. This CDR3 region has 15 residues. The germline CDR1 and CDR2 sequences are SGHVS and FQNEAQ. With V trimmed by 5 bases and J by 6 bases, 11 bases remained unmatched. CDR3 protein: CASSTRREGRAEQYF. The CDR3 DNA sequence: TGTGCCAGCAGCACTCGGCGGGAGGGCCGGGCCGAGCAGTACTTC. Variable domain in full (rest from reference TRBV7-8 and TRBJ2-7): GAGVSQSPRYKVAKRGQDVALRCDPISGHVSLFWYQQALGQGPEFLTYFQNEAQLDKSGLPSDRFFAERPEGSVSTLKIQRTQQEDSAVYLCASSTRREGRAEQYFGPGTRLTVT.

This clonotype was counted between two and nine times. This sequence joins TRBV7-6 and TRBJ2-1, with D hard to call. The germline V gene encodes CDR1 SGHVS and CDR2 FNYEAQ. Trimming stripped 0 bases from V and 10 bases from J, with 7 bases between. The CDR3 runs 12 residues. The CDR3, as DNA: TGTGCCAGCAGCTTAGCGCGGCGGGAGCAGTTCTTC. Protein product: CASSLARREQFF.

This clonotype was seen only a few times. Written as DNA, the CDR3 is TGTGCCAGCAGCTTTCTAAACAGGGGGCGATCAGATACGCAGTATTTT. Its protein is CASSFLNRGRSDTQYF. The chain employs TRBV7-2 and TRBJ2-3; 9 bases align to TRBD1. The CDR3 spans 16 residues. The V gene's germline CDR1 is SGHTA and CDR2 FQGNSA. The ends lost 3 bases at V and 4 bases at J; junction bases unmatched: 8.

The rearrangement joins TRBV5-6 to TRBJ2-7; the D is unclear. Germline-derived CDR1 and CDR2 are SGHDT and YYEEEE. The V and J ends lost 0 bases and 2 bases respectively, with 12 bases between them. This CDR3 spans 15 amino acids. CDR3: CASSLGPATTYEQYF. CDR3 bases: TGTGCCAGCAGCTTGGGACCGGCCACCACCTACGAGCAGTACTTC.

This chain links TRBV21-1 with TRBJ2-7; whether TRBD1, the table's D call, matches the DNA was not checked. TRBV21-1 is tagged as a pseudogene. There are 15 residues in the CDR3. CDR3 in amino acids: CATTNRRDSPFEQYF. DNA of the CDR3: TGTGCCACCACAAACCGTCGGGATTCCCCCTTCGAGCAGTACTTC.

The rearrangement links TRBV20-1 to TRBJ2-1; 10 nucleotides agree with TRBD1. CDR3 length equals 14 residues. After removal of 5 bases from V and 5 bases from J, the junction contained 6 bases not matched to a gene. The germline CDR1 and CDR2 sequences are DFQATT and SNEGSKA (reference sequence). CDR3 DNA sequence: TGCAGTGCTTTACCGGGACAGGGGAACAATGAGCAGTTCTTC. Its translation: CSALPGQGNNEQFF.

This clonotype showed up just a few times. The rearrangement uses TRBV12-3 or TRBV12-4 and TRBJ2-1; D call uncertain. The CDR3 length is 16 residues. Trimming took 5 bases from V and 0 from J, leaving 14 bases between them. The CDR3 loop reads CASSPPLLSSYNEQFF. The CDR3 DNA is TGTGCCAGCAGTCCCCCCCTGCTGAGCTCCTACAATGAGCAGTTCTTC.

V and J are TRBV30 and TRBJ2-6; D not resolved. V was trimmed by 3 bases and J by 4 bases, leaving 7 bases between them. Germline V gene lookup returns CDR1 GTSNPN and CDR2 SVGIG (reference sequence). This CDR3 has 13 amino acids. The CDR3 DNA reads as TGTGCCTGGAGAGCCGCGGGGGCCAACGTCCTGACTTTC. This translates into CAWRAAGANVLTF.

The chain has TRBV20-1 and TRBJ2-1, with D maybe TRBD2 (6 bases). This CDR3 is built from 13 residues. Germline-derived CDR1 and CDR2 are DFQATT and SNEGSKA (reference sequence). The V end was cut by 6 bases, the J end by 6 bases, with 15 bases between. CDR3 amino acids: CSARDWGVNEQFF. The CDR3 DNA is TGCAGTGCAAGGGACTGGGGGGTCAATGAGCAGTTCTTC.

The CDR3 sequence: CAWSPLAGSDTQYF. The CDR3 DNA reads as TGTGCCTGGAGTCCCTTAGCGGGATCAGATACGCAGTATTTT. The chain has TRBV30 and TRBJ2-3; 8 bases map to TRBD2. The V and J ends lost 2 bases and 4 bases, in that order; junction bases with no gene match: 5. The CDR3 spans 14 residues. CDR1 GTSNPN and CDR2 SVGIG come from the germline V gene (reference sequence).

The chain employs TRBV7-2 and TRBJ2-2; D ambiguous. The CDR3 is made up of 16 amino acids. Germline-derived CDR1 and CDR2 are SGHTA and FQGNSA. V lost 1 base and J 5 bases, leaving 14 bases between the germline ends. The CDR3 DNA reads as TGTGCCAGCAGCTTAGTACGGACCCTCGAAACCGGGGAGCTGTTTTTT. It is translated as CASSLVRTLETGELFF.

This clonotype showed up just a few times. The chain employs TRBV7-2 and TRBJ1-2; D is uncertain. The ends were cut back, 7 bases at V and 4 bases at J, with 7 bases in the middle. Germline CDR1 SGHTA, CDR2 FQGNSA. This CDR3 comprises 11 residues. The CDR3 region is CASKKSYGYTF. The CDR3 nucleotides are TGTGCCAGCAAGAAGTCCTATGGCTACACCTTC.

In its sample, this clonotype was seen a few times. V gene TRBV20-1 combines with J gene TRBJ1-4; D unresolved. Trimming cost V 3 bases and J 3 bases, with 5 bases left between them. The CDR3 is 12 amino acids. Germline V gene data show CDR1 as DFQATT and CDR2 as SNEGSKA (reference sequence). CDR3 residues: CSARGSNEKLFF. CDR3 coding DNA: TGCAGTGCTAGGGGGTCTAATGAAAAACTGTTTTTT.